This T cell receptor (beta chain) came from a study of T cell repertoires in cytomegalovirus infection. With regard to this clonotype: Its antigen is as yet unknown.

V lost 1 base and J lost 1, with 4 bases in between. The CDR3 consists of 13 residues. Per germline, CDR1 MGHDK and CDR2 SYGVNS. Findings and caveats of the study: HLA-C-restricted CMV-specific TCR beta clonotypes prevailed in the ex vivo response.

One entry per CDR3 protein, called by TCRdb with MiXCR from the reads. The sample contains approximately 730,000 distinct CDR3 sequences, roughly 28% of which appear only once. This receptor was taken from a human donor in good health (CMV status not recorded). Some clones in this sample may be carry-over from other donors' samples. Source: cultured CD8+ T cells from PBMCs, taken from culture after CMV antigen stimulation. The gene calls are TRBV25-1 and TRBJ1-2; no clear D. The CDR3 here is CASSESYNYGYTF. The CDR3 bases are TGTGCCAGCAGTGAATCTTATAACTATGGCTACACCTTC.